This T cell receptor beta chain came from a study of T cells in Graves' hyperthyroidism and ophthalmopathy. Overall study results and limits: Model-based prediction identified ophthalmopathy a median roughly 5.9 months prior to its onset.

This clonotype was detected ten times or more. Its antigen is currently unknown. Hyperthyroidism of Graves' type that showed no ophthalmopathy progression within 18 months was stable. Pregnant or lactating patients were excluded, as were those with uncontrolled infection or other autoimmune disease. It was RNA transcripts that yielded the amplified TCR beta CDR3 regions. First-round RT-PCR of the TCR CDR3 relied on the HTBI primer set. Each CDR3 protein is one row after TCRdb ran MiXCR on the multiplex PCR reads. The sample records hundreds of thousands of distinct CDR3 sequences, approximately 44% being singletons. Between the trimmed V and J ends, which lost 3 bases and 2 bases, there was a span of 10 bases. CDR1 is SEHNR, CDR2 FQNEAQ, per germline (reference sequence). This CDR3 is 14 amino acids long.

The sequenced sample consisted of peripheral blood or thyroid tissue (not recorded which). This chain uses TRBV7-9 with TRBJ2-5; D could derive from TRBD1 or TRBD2 (5 bases each). The receptor was derived from a woman aged 18-29 years with Graves' hyperthyroidism. The CDR3 protein is CASSLVGRQETQYF. DNA for the CDR3: TGTGCCAGCAGCTTGGTGGGACGGCAAGAGACCCAGTACTTC.